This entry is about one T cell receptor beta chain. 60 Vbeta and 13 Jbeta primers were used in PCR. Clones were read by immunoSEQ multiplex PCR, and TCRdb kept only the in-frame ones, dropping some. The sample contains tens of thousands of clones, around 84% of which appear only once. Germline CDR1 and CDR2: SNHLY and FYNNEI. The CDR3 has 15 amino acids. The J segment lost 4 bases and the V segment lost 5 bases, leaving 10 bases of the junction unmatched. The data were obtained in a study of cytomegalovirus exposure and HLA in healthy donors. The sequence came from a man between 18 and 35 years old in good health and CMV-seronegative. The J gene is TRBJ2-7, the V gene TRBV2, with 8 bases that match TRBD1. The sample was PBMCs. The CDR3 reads CASSTTSQGAYEQYF. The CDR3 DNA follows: TGTGCCAGCAGTACCACCTCGCAGGGGGCTTACGAGCAGTACTTC.